These T cell receptor beta chains were read from a single sample in a study of cytomegalovirus exposure and HLA in healthy donors. Clones were sequenced by immunoSEQ multiplex PCR, and TCRdb holds only the in-frame ones, with some missing. The top ten hold about 2% of the sample, which has approximately 120,000 clones, about 80% seen once. Sequenced sample: PBMCs. These receptor sequences come from a human donor in good health. Each CDR3 is given with its conserved first and last residue. The D gene is left open where the match is weak. Some rows have no size entry. The others give once, few or many, or a class for an expanded clone.

j_gene,d_gene,v_gene,abundance,CDR3nt,CDR3aa
TRBJ2-5,TRBD2,TRBV7-2,NA,TGTGCCAGCAGCCAGGGACTAGCGGGGGGCAGGGAGACCCAGTACTTC,CASSQGLAGGRETQYF
TRBJ1-1,NA,TRBV7-2,once,TGTGCCAGCCTGACAGCCCTGAACACTGAAGCTTTCTTT,CASLTALNTEAFF
TRBJ2-3,TRBD1,TRBV30,NA,TGTGCCTTTCGACAGGGTGGGACAGATACGCAGTATTTT,CAFRQGGTDTQYF
TRBJ2-3,TRBD1,TRBV7-6,NA,TGTGCCAGCAGCTTAGCCCCCCACAGGGGCCCAGATACGCAGTATTTT,CASSLAPHRGPDTQYF
TRBJ1-6,NA,TRBV5-4,NA,TGTGCCAGCAGCTCCGGGACTGGGCTGGGTTCACCCCTCCACTTT,CASSSGTGLGSPLHF
TRBJ1-3,NA,TRBV7-2,once,TGTGCCAGCAGCTTTCGGGGGATCTCTGGAAACACCATATATTTT,CASSFRGISGNTIYF
TRBJ1-5,NA,TRBV5-1,once,TGCGCCAGCAGCCGAACAGGGAACCAGCCCCAGCATTTT,CASSRTGNQPQHF
TRBJ2-2,TRBD2,TRBV6-1,NA,TGTGCCAGCAGTGCCGGACTAGCGGGAGGCCGGAACGCCGGGGAGCTGTTTTTT,CASSAGLAGGRNAGELFF
TRBJ2-1,TRBD2,TRBV4-2,NA,TGTGCCAGCAGCCAAGACCCCGGGACTAAAGGCAATGAGCAGTTCTTC,CASSQDPGTKGNEQFF
TRBJ1-2,NA,TRBV5-4,NA,TGTGCCAGCAGACCAGCACCAGGTAGAACTAACTATGGCTACACCTTC,CASRPAPGRTNYGYTF
TRBJ1-5,NA,TRBV13,NA,TGTGCCAGCAGCGTCCGGGGGGACTCTTATCATTTT,CASSVRGDSYHF
TRBJ2-3,TRBD2,TRBV9,few,TGTGCCAGCAGCGTGGGCCCCACTAAGCGGGGGGGTGGGGATACGCAGTATTTT,CASSVGPTKRGGGDTQYF
TRBJ1-2,TRBD1,TRBV9,once,TGTGCCAGCAGCGTAGGGACAGGGGGCATCGCTAACTATGGCTACACCTTC,CASSVGTGGIANYGYTF
TRBJ1-5,NA,TRBV7-9,once,TGTGCCAGCAGCCGAGGACAAATGCAGCCCCAGCATTTT,CASSRGQMQPQHF
TRBJ2-3,TRBD2,TRBV30,NA,TGTGCCTGGAGTGTATTTAGCGGGAGCACAGATACGCAGTATTTT,CAWSVFSGSTDTQYF
TRBJ2-7,TRBD2,TRBV7-6,NA,TGTGCCAGCAGCTTAGCAAGGACTAGCGGGAGGTCCCCCTACGAGCAGTACTTC,CASSLARTSGRSPYEQYF